This entry is about one T cell receptor (beta chain). Its antigen is not identified. These data belong to a study of blood T cells in healthy people across ages. As for the study in general: Template switching captured about one barcoded beta molecule per two T cells. Notes on the study in general: Age advanced and TCR beta diversity per million T cells fell, roughly linearly. Naive CD4+ cell counts and diversity both ran higher in long-lived than in aged donors.

PCR was performed a second time for about 7 to 12 cycles using a sample-barcoded 5' primer and a J-beta primer mix. Tags on each cDNA molecule came from a template-switch adaptor with 12 random nucleotides. TCRdb recomputed calls from the 5' RACE reads with MiXCR, one row per CDR3 protein. The sample lists some 1,500,000 distinct CDR3 sequences; roughly two fifths were seen once. V lost 4 bases, J lost 6 bases, and 6 bases stayed unmatched. Germline CDR1 and CDR2: KGHSH and LQKENI. This CDR3 is 15 amino acids long. This TCR derives from a woman aged 18-35 years in good health. Sequenced material: blood. V gene TRBV18 combines with J gene TRBJ2-3; TRBD2 aligns across 11 bases. This CDR3 reads CASSQLAGDLDTQYF. DNA for the CDR3: TGTGCCAGCTCACAACTAGCGGGAGATCTCGATACGCAGTATTTT.